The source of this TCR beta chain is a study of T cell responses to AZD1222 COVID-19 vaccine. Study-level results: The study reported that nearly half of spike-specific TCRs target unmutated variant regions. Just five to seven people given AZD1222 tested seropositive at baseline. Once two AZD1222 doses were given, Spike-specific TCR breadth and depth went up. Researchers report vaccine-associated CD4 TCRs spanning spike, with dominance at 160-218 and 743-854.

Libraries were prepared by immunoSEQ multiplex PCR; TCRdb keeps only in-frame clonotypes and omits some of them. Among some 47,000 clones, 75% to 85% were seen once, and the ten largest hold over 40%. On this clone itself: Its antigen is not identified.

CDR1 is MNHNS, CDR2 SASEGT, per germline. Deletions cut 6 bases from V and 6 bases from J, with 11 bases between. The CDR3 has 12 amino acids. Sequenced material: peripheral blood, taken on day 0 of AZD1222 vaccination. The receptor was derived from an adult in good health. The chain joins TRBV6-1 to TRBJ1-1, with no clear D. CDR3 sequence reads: CASRPHVPEAFF. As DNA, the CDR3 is TGTGCCAGCAGGCCTCATGTACCTGAAGCTTTCTTT.